A single sample gave rise to the 5 T cell receptor beta chains below, sequenced in a study of T cells in localized non-small cell lung cancer. Sequencing was performed with immunoSEQ multiplex PCR; in TCRdb, only in-frame clones are kept and a portion is missing. The table includes roughly 33,000 clones, roughly 90% detected once. The source was peripheral blood, collected before any cancer treatment. Receptor source: a man between 40 and 75 years old with stage I lung adenocarcinoma.

V gene TRBV9 combines with J gene TRBJ2-1; D remains ambiguous. The CDR3 totals 14 residues. Germline V gene sequence: CDR1 SGDLS, CDR2 YYNGEE. The ends were cut back, 4 bases at V and 9 bases at J, with 17 bases in the middle. Written as DNA, the CDR3 is TGTGCCAGCAGCACTACCGTTCGTTTGCGTGAGCAGTTCTTC. The encoded protein is CASSTTVRLREQFF.

V is TRBV20-1 and J is TRBJ1-1, with a possible D match to TRBD1 (5 bases). The germline V gene has CDR1 DFQATT and CDR2 SNEGSKA (reference sequence). V was shortened by 4 bases and J by 11 bases, with 14 bases between the two germline ends. This CDR3 is built from 11 residues. The CDR3 loop is CSAILGGGAFF. CDR3 nucleotides: TGCAGTGCTATTCTGGGGGGTGGGGCTTTCTTT.

The chain joins TRBV4-2 to TRBJ2-3, with 8 bases that match TRBD2. CDR3 size: 16 residues. Germline CDR1 is LGHNA and CDR2 is YNFKEQ. Trimming at V came to 1 base and at J to 4 bases, leaving 7 bases not matched to a gene. The CDR3 loop is CASSQANSGAADTQYF. For the CDR3, the DNA is TGTGCCAGCAGCCAAGCTAATAGCGGGGCGGCAGATACGCAGTATTTT.

The rearrangement uses TRBV29-1 and TRBJ1-2; D perhaps matches TRBD1 (6 bases). V was pared by 6 bases and J by 8 bases, with 19 bases between. This CDR3 contains 13 residues. The V gene's germline CDR1 is SQVTM and CDR2 ANQGSEA. In DNA form, the CDR3 reads TGCAGCGTGATAAAAGGGGGATTATACGGCTACACCTTC. Protein: CSVIKGGLYGYTF.

This chain connects TRBV9 to TRBJ1-1, with D maybe TRBD1 (5 bases). Germline V CDR1 and CDR2: SGDLS, YYNGEE. Trimming removed 2 bases at V and 0 bases at J, with 11 bases between. The CDR3 consists of 15 residues. The chain's CDR3 is CASSVPDTMNTEAFF. The DNA for the CDR3 is TGTGCCAGCAGCGTCCCGGACACCATGAACACTGAAGCTTTCTTT.